The 31 T cell receptor beta chains reported below all come from one sample, sequenced in a study of blood T cell repertoires in COVID-19. Measured with immunoSEQ multiplex PCR; TCRdb has only the in-frame clones, and not every one. The table lists roughly 110,000 clones, more than 75% of them singletons. Input material: peripheral blood. These receptor sequences come from a man in his forties or fifties with acute or convalescent COVID-19.

A single count supports this clone. The CDR3 reads CASSPLAANTGELFF. CDR3 bases: TGTGCCAGCAGCCCACTAGCGGCGAACACCGGGGAGCTGTTTTTT. J is TRBJ2-2 and V is TRBV9; TRBD2 agrees at 8 bases. Germline values: CDR1 SGDLS, CDR2 YYNGEE. CDR3 length equals 15 residues. After removal of 4 bases from V and 0 bases from J, the junction contained 2 bases not matched to a gene.

V is TRBV7-3 and J is TRBJ1-1; D is ambiguous. Germline V gene lookup returns CDR1 SGHTA and CDR2 FQGTGA. The ends were cut back, 5 bases at V and 4 bases at J, with 14 bases in the middle. The CDR3 sequence is 14 residues long. The CDR3 region is CASSPGGMSTEAFF. CDR3 nucleotide sequence: TGTGCCAGCAGCCCCGGAGGGATGAGCACTGAAGCTTTCTTT.

The chain links TRBV10-3 to TRBJ1-1, with TRBD1 identical over 8 bases. This CDR3 spans 16 amino acids. Looked up from germline, CDR1 is ENHRY and CDR2 is SYGVKD. V shed 7 bases, J shed 2 bases, and the junction held 12 bases outside the gene matches. CDR3 sequence: CAIKGQKTGVNTEAFF. The CDR3, as DNA: TGTGCCATCAAAGGACAGAAGACAGGGGTTAACACTGAAGCTTTCTTT.

The genes are TRBV7-2 and TRBJ2-4; D ambiguous. V lost 5 bases, J lost 1 base, and 9 bases lay in between. Germline values: CDR1 SGHTA, CDR2 FQGNSA. There are 14 residues in the CDR3. In DNA, the CDR3 is TGTGCCAGCAGCGTTCAGGCGGCCAAAAACATTCAGTACTTC. As protein: CASSVQAAKNIQYF.

The V and J genes are TRBV21-1 and TRBJ2-2; whether TRBD2, the table's D call, matches the DNA was not checked. TRBV21-1 is a pseudogene locus. CDR3 length equals 16 residues. CDR3 coding DNA: TGTGCCAGCAGCAAAGTCTACGGGGGGGGCACCGGGGAGCTGTTTTTT. Translation: CASSKVYGGGTGELFF.

This chain uses TRBV27 with TRBJ1-2, with TRBD1 matching 7 bases. The CDR3 covers 15 residues. Germline loops: CDR1 MNHEY, CDR2 SMNVEV (reference sequence). V was clipped by 5 bases and J by 5 bases; unmatched bases: 11. The CDR3 region is CASSRGRGVAYGYTF. The CDR3 nucleotides read TGTGCCAGCAGTCGGGGCAGGGGGGTAGCGTATGGCTACACCTTC.

The count of this clone is one. Here the CDR3 DNA reads TGTGCCAGTAGTGGACAGAACTATGGCTACACCTTC. It translates to CASSGQNYGYTF. This chain links TRBV19 with TRBJ1-2, with TRBD1 as a possible D gene (6 bases). There are 12 residues in the CDR3. V lost 5 bases to trimming and J lost 2 bases, with 6 bases between them. The germline gives CDR1 LNHDA, CDR2 SQIVND (reference sequence).

The chain employs TRBV29-1 and TRBJ1-4; D call uncertain. The CDR3 spans 14 residues. CDR1 is SQVTM and CDR2 is ANQGSEA in the germline V gene. V lost 1 base and J lost 8, with 14 bases in between. The CDR3 spells CSVEVESMGEKLFF. CDR3 DNA sequence: TGCAGCGTTGAAGTCGAGTCTATGGGCGAAAAACTGTTTTTT.

This clone was picked up one time. The chain recombines TRBV15 with TRBJ1-5; D gene unclear. The CDR3 runs 14 residues. Per the germline V gene, CDR1 is LNHNV and CDR2 is YYDKDF (reference sequence). V was shortened by 3 bases and J by 4 bases, with 10 bases between the two germline ends. CDR3 nucleotide sequence: TGTGCCACCAGCAGGGAGCTTCGGAATCAGCCCCAGCATTTT. Its protein product is CATSRELRNQPQHF.

The V call is TRBV7-8, the J call TRBJ2-3; D unclear. Germline V gives CDR1 SGHVS, CDR2 FQNEAQ. The CDR3 is 12 residues long. V lost 2 bases, J lost 4 bases, and 4 bases lay in between. The CDR3 loop reads CASSLTSDTQYF. The CDR3, as DNA: TGTGCCAGCAGCTTAACATCAGATACGCAGTATTTT.

The chain couples TRBV19 to TRBJ1-2, with 10 positions matching TRBD1. Germline V gene sequence: CDR1 LNHDA, CDR2 SQIVND (reference sequence). The junction had 5 bases not matched to a gene; V was cut back by 3 bases and J by 7 bases. This CDR3 has 14 residues. The CDR3 coding sequence is TGTGCCAGTAGTATCGACAGGGGGCTCGGTGGCTACACCTTC. It is translated as CASSIDRGLGGYTF.

This rearrangement joins TRBV30 to TRBJ1-1, with 11 bases matching TRBD1. CDR3 length: 13 amino acids. Germline V lookup: CDR1 GTSNPN, CDR2 SVGIG (reference sequence). V lost 8 bases and J lost 7; bases outside the gene matches: 9. CDR3 coding DNA: TGTGCCGCGGGACAGGGGGGGGATTTTGAAGCTTTCTTT. As protein: CAAGQGGDFEAFF. Together with reference TRBV30 and TRBJ1-1, the CDR3 gives the full variable domain: SQTIHQWPATLVQPVGSPLSLECTVEGTSNPNLYWYRQAAGRGLQLLFYSVGIGQISSEVPQNLSASRPQDRQFILSSKKLLLSDSGFYLCAAGQGGDFEAFFGQGTRLTVV.

V usage is TRBV19 and J usage is TRBJ1-6; D is unresolved. Germline lookup yields CDR1 LNHDA and CDR2 SQIVND (reference sequence). The CDR3 spans 13 residues. Trimming cost V 1 base and J 8 bases, with 6 bases left between them. CDR3 coding DNA: TGTGCCAGTAGTATAGCGGTAGATTCACCCCTCCACTTT. This codes for CASSIAVDSPLHF.

Only a few counts were recorded for this clone. This sequence joins TRBV7-8 and TRBJ2-3; no clear D. CDR3 length: 17 residues. CDR1 and CDR2 from the germline V gene are SGHVS and FQNEAQ. Trimming stripped 1 base from V and 0 bases from J, with 14 bases between. CDR3 DNA sequence: TGTGCCAGCAGCTTAGTTAGTAGCCTATCTAGCACAGATACGCAGTATTTT. It specifies CASSLVSSLSSTDTQYF.

This clone was observed once. The chain links TRBV2 to TRBJ1-3, with 7 bases identical to TRBD1. Germline assignment: CDR1 SNHLY and CDR2 FYNNEI. The CDR3 has 14 amino acids. J gave up 2 bases and V 7 bases, and 5 bases lay outside the gene matches. Written as DNA, the CDR3 is TGTGCCAGCACCTTACAGGGGACTGGAAACACCATATATTTT. It is translated as CASTLQGTGNTIYF.

This chain joins TRBV19 and TRBJ2-2, with D tentatively TRBD1 (6 bases). The length of the CDR3 is 14 residues. Germline loops: CDR1 LNHDA, CDR2 SQIVND (reference sequence). Trimming took 3 bases from V and 7 from J, leaving 12 bases between them. The CDR3 loop reads CASSITGSDGELFF. Here the CDR3 DNA reads TGTGCCAGTAGTATTACAGGGAGTGACGGGGAGCTGTTTTTT.

The genes are TRBV5-6 and TRBJ1-2, with 9 bases matching TRBD1. Germline V gives CDR1 SGHDT, CDR2 YYEEEE. With V trimmed by 4 bases and J by 3 bases, 7 bases remained unmatched. This CDR3 has 15 amino acids. The CDR3 loop reads CASSHTGQGDYGYTF. CDR3 coding DNA: TGTGCCAGCAGCCACACGGGACAGGGAGACTATGGCTACACCTTC. The full variable domain, rest sourced from reference TRBV5-6 and TRBJ1-2, is DAGVTQSPTHLIKTRGQQVTLRCSPKSGHDTVSWYQQALGQGPQFIFQYYEEEERQRGNFPDRFSGHQFPNYSSELNVNALLLGDSALYLCASSHTGQGDYGYTFGSGTRLTVV.

This rearrangement joins TRBV7-9 to TRBJ2-2; D possibly corresponds to TRBD1 (5 bases). V was trimmed by 6 bases and J by 0 bases, leaving 8 bases between them. Per germline, CDR1 SEHNR and CDR2 FQNEAQ (reference sequence). The CDR3 loop spans 14 amino acids. CDR3 coding DNA: TGTGCCAGCAGGGACACACCGAACACCGGGGAGCTGTTTTTT. It is translated as CASRDTPNTGELFF. The full variable domain, in which reference TRBV7-9 and TRBJ2-2 provide the parts outside the CDR3, is DTGVSQNPRHKITKRGQNVTFRCDPISEHNRLYWYRQTLGQGPEFLTYFQNEAQLEKSRLLSDRFSAERPKGSFSTLEIQRTEQGDSAMYLCASRDTPNTGELFFGEGSRLTVL.

This clone was found a few times. This rearrangement joins TRBV11-3 to TRBJ2-2, with D possibly being TRBD2 (7 bases). This CDR3 has 16 residues. Trimming shortened V by 1 base and J by 4 bases, and 13 bases separated the two germline ends. The V gene's germline CDR1 is SGHNT and CDR2 YENEEA. The CDR3 loop is CASSLASAGATGELFF. Here the CDR3 DNA reads TGTGCCAGCAGCTTAGCATCGGCGGGGGCCACCGGGGAGCTGTTTTTT.

V and J are TRBV4-1 and TRBJ1-3; possibly TRBD1 for D (5 bases). V dropped 0 bases and J dropped 7 bases, with 7 bases sitting between them. CDR1 and CDR2 from the germline V gene are MGHRA and YSYEKL. CDR3 length: 13 residues. The CDR3 spells CASSQDKGNTIYF. The CDR3 nucleotides read TGCGCCAGCAGCCAAGATAAGGGGAACACCATATATTTT.

A few counts support this clone. The genes are TRBV24-1 and TRBJ2-1; 7 positions agree with TRBD2. After removal of 3 bases from V and 0 bases from J, the junction contained 4 bases not matched to a gene. The CDR3 is 16 amino acids. The germline V gene has CDR1 KGHDR and CDR2 SFDVKD. CDR3 DNA sequence: TGTGCCACCAGTGATAGTGGACTAGACTCCTACAATGAGCAGTTCTTC. Amino acids: CATSDSGLDSYNEQFF.

Here the CDR3 reads CAISEQPGQLSTEAFF. The CDR3 region has the DNA TGTGCCATCAGTGAGCAACCAGGACAGCTGAGCACTGAAGCTTTCTTT. This sequence joins TRBV10-3 and TRBJ1-1; tentatively, D is TRBD1 (6 bases). Trimming left V 2 bases short and J 4 bases short, with 17 bases between. This CDR3 is built from 16 residues. Germline-derived CDR1 and CDR2 are ENHRY and SYGVKD.

The rearrangement links TRBV2 to TRBJ1-2; 8 positions match TRBD1. CDR1 is SNHLY and CDR2 is FYNNEI in the germline V gene. Trimming removed 6 bases from V and 7 bases from J; junction bases left unmatched: 13. The CDR3 is 15 amino acids. CDR3 region: CASRDDRGGTTGYTF. Here the CDR3 DNA reads TGTGCCAGCAGAGATGACAGGGGAGGAACGACTGGCTACACCTTC.

The chain employs TRBV18 and TRBJ2-3, with a tentative D call TRBD1 (6 bases). Per the germline V gene, CDR1 is KGHSH and CDR2 is LQKENI. CDR3 size: 14 residues. Trimming removed 6 bases from V and 6 bases from J, with 16 bases in between. The CDR3 reads CASSPRGLADTQYF. As DNA, the CDR3 is TGTGCCAGCTCCCCCAGGGGCTTAGCGGATACGCAGTATTTT.

This rearrangement joins TRBV19 to TRBJ1-5, with TRBD1 matching 8 bases. Germline CDR1 is LNHDA and CDR2 is SQIVND (reference sequence). This CDR3 region has 17 residues. Trimming cost V 5 bases and J 0 bases; bases outside gene matches: 9. CDR3 sequence: CASSFQGQVYSNQPQHF. The CDR3, as DNA: TGTGCCAGTAGTTTTCAGGGACAGGTATATAGCAATCAGCCCCAGCATTTT.

This chain connects TRBV29-1 to TRBJ1-2; tentatively, D is TRBD1 (6 bases). Trimming shortened V by 7 bases and J by 5 bases, and 17 bases separated the two germline ends. There are 13 residues in the CDR3. Per germline, CDR1 SQVTM and CDR2 ANQGSEA. DNA for the CDR3: TGCAGCGGGGGGCCAGGAGGAACATATGGCTACACCTTC. The encoded protein is CSGGPGGTYGYTF.

The rearrangement uses TRBV6-5 and TRBJ1-1; D is unresolved. V was cut by 0 bases and J by 0 bases, with 5 bases left in between. The CDR3 runs 14 residues. Germline values: CDR1 MNHEY, CDR2 SVGAGI. The CDR3 DNA sequence: TGTGCCAGCAGTTACTCGAGGGTGAACACTGAAGCTTTCTTT. It codes for CASSYSRVNTEAFF.

The rearrangement uses TRBV30 and TRBJ1-3, with no clear D. The CDR3 loop spans 15 amino acids. The germline CDR1 and CDR2 sequences are GTSNPN and SVGIG (reference sequence). Trimming cost V 3 bases and J 3 bases, with 15 bases left between them. The CDR3 DNA reads as TGTGCCTGGAGCCGAGTCCCGGAGGGTGGAAACACCATATATTTT. Its protein is CAWSRVPEGGNTIYF.

The chain joins TRBV7-2 to TRBJ2-3; TRBD2 is a possible D gene (7 bases). Trimming stripped 1 base from V and 0 bases from J, with 14 bases between. The germline CDR1 and CDR2 sequences are SGHTA and FQGNSA. This CDR3 comprises 17 residues. The chain's CDR3 is CASSLGVGGGSTDTQYF. The CDR3 DNA sequence: TGTGCCAGCAGCTTAGGGGTTGGGGGGGGCAGCACAGATACGCAGTATTTT.

V usage is TRBV6-2 or TRBV6-3 and J usage is TRBJ1-1; 7 bases are a match to TRBD1. V lost 5 bases, J lost 6 bases, and 3 bases stayed unmatched. Looked up from germline, CDR1 is MNHEY and CDR2 is SVGEGT. CDR3 length: 12 residues. CDR3 DNA: TGTGCCAGCAGTACAGGGGTACCTGAAGCTTTCTTT. Amino acid sequence: CASSTGVPEAFF.

This clone was counted a few times. The rearrangement joins TRBV30 to TRBJ1-2; D uncertain. Germline CDR1 is GTSNPN and CDR2 is SVGIG (reference sequence). V lost 7 bases and J lost 0, with 12 bases in between. CDR3 length equals 13 residues. The CDR3, as DNA: TGTGCCTACCACCGGGGAACTAACTATGGCTACACCTTC. It encodes CAYHRGTNYGYTF.